Listed below are T cell receptor beta chains from one sample, sequenced in a study of T cell responses to AZD1222 COVID-19 vaccine. Only in-frame clones appear in the TCRdb table, and some are missing; sequencing was by immunoSEQ multiplex PCR. Among approximately 170,000 clones listed, roughly 94% were seen once. Sequenced material: peripheral blood, taken 28 days after the second AZD1222 dose. The receptors shown here come from an adult who received the AZD1222 COVID-19 vaccine. CDR3s include the opening cysteine and the closing phenylalanine or tryptophan. D genes are given only for firm matches. Clone sizes are given selectively: once, few, many, or a class where the clone is expanded.

d_gene: -; abundance: -; j_gene: TRBJ1-5; v_gene: TRBV18; CDR3nt: TGTGCCAGCTCACCAAGAAGGGGTGGGAGCAATCAGCCCCAGCATTTT; CDR3aa: CASSPRRGGSNQPQHF
d_gene: -; abundance: -; j_gene: TRBJ2-7; v_gene: TRBV9; CDR3nt: TGTGCCAGCAGCGTAGGGGCAGGGGTTTACGAGCAGTACTTC; CDR3aa: CASSVGAGVYEQYF
d_gene: -; abundance: -; j_gene: TRBJ2-1; v_gene: TRBV7-2; CDR3nt: TGTGCCAGCAGCTTGGGACGACGTTTCGATGAGCAGTTCTTC; CDR3aa: CASSLGRRFDEQFF
d_gene: -; abundance: -; j_gene: TRBJ1-2; v_gene: TRBV5-6; CDR3nt: TGTGCCAGCAGCCTGGGGCCGCTGGAAGACTATGGCTACACCTTC; CDR3aa: CASSLGPLEDYGYTF
d_gene: -; abundance: -; j_gene: TRBJ2-7; v_gene: TRBV7-3; CDR3nt: TGTGCCAGCAGCCACTACTACGAGCAGTACTTC; CDR3aa: CASSHYYEQYF
d_gene: TRBD2; abundance: -; j_gene: TRBJ2-7; v_gene: TRBV6-5; CDR3nt: TGTGCCAGCAGTTACTCGAAACTAGCGGTTGACTACGAGCAGTACTTC; CDR3aa: CASSYSKLAVDYEQYF
d_gene: TRBD1; abundance: -; j_gene: TRBJ1-2; v_gene: TRBV10-3; CDR3nt: TGTGCCACCCGGGACAGCTTAGTTAGGTATGGCTACACCTTC; CDR3aa: CATRDSLVRYGYTF
d_gene: TRBD2; abundance: -; j_gene: TRBJ2-3; v_gene: TRBV19; CDR3nt: TGTGCCAGTAGCCCGCAGATTAGCGGGATAGGATCGGATACGCAGTATTTT; CDR3aa: CASSPQISGIGSDTQYF
d_gene: TRBD2; abundance: -; j_gene: TRBJ2-1; v_gene: TRBV9; CDR3nt: TGTGCCAGCAGCGGCTTGGGACTACTGGGGAATGAGCAGTTCTTC; CDR3aa: CASSGLGLLGNEQFF
d_gene: -; abundance: -; j_gene: TRBJ2-2; v_gene: TRBV21-1; CDR3nt: TGTGCCAGCAGCAACCACCCCCGAGGACAGGGGCCGAACACCGGGGAGCTGTTTTTT; CDR3aa: CASSNHPRGQGPNTGELFF
d_gene: -; abundance: -; j_gene: TRBJ2-5; v_gene: TRBV19; CDR3nt: TGTGCCAGTAGTTGGGGGGCGGCAGAGACCCAGTACTTC; CDR3aa: CASSWGAAETQYF
d_gene: TRBD2; abundance: once; j_gene: TRBJ2-7; v_gene: TRBV30; CDR3nt: TGTGCCTGGAGTGTATGGCTAGCGGGGTACGAGCAGTACTTC; CDR3aa: CAWSVWLAGYEQYF
d_gene: TRBD2; abundance: -; j_gene: TRBJ2-1; v_gene: TRBV10-3; CDR3nt: TGTGCCATCAGTAGGGGACTAGCGGGAGTAGGCGATGAGCAGTTCTTC; CDR3aa: CAISRGLAGVGDEQFF
d_gene: -; abundance: -; j_gene: TRBJ2-7; v_gene: TRBV11-2; CDR3nt: TGTGCCGTACGCACGAGCTCCTACGAGCAGTACTTC; CDR3aa: CAVRTSSYEQYF
d_gene: -; abundance: once; j_gene: TRBJ2-7; v_gene: TRBV4-2; CDR3nt: TGTGCCAGCAGCCAAGTCTACAGCACCTACGAGCAGTACTTC; CDR3aa: CASSQVYSTYEQYF
d_gene: TRBD2; abundance: -; j_gene: TRBJ2-1; v_gene: TRBV7-6; CDR3nt: TGTGCCAGCAGTTGGGGGACTAGCGGGACCAATGAGCAGTTCTTC; CDR3aa: CASSWGTSGTNEQFF
d_gene: -; abundance: -; j_gene: TRBJ2-6; v_gene: TRBV19; CDR3nt: TGTGCCAGCGTGGCCGGAAGGTCTGGGGCCAACGTCCTGACTTTC; CDR3aa: CASVAGRSGANVLTF
d_gene: -; abundance: -; j_gene: TRBJ2-1; v_gene: TRBV3-1/TRBV3-2; CDR3nt: TGTGCCAGCAGCCAAGCTGGGAGTAAGCACAATGAGCAGTTCTTC; CDR3aa: CASSQAGSKHNEQFF
d_gene: -; abundance: once; j_gene: TRBJ2-2; v_gene: TRBV25-1; CDR3nt: TGTGCCAGCAGTGACCCCCGGGACAGCGTGCGGGGCACCGGGGAGCTGTTTTTT; CDR3aa: CASSDPRDSVRGTGELFF
d_gene: -; abundance: -; j_gene: TRBJ1-2; v_gene: TRBV12-3/TRBV12-4; CDR3nt: TGTGCCAGCAGTCCCCCGGGGGGCTATGGCTACACCTTC; CDR3aa: CASSPPGGYGYTF
d_gene: -; abundance: -; j_gene: TRBJ1-2; v_gene: TRBV5-6; CDR3nt: TGTGCCAGCAGCCGCCTCTTAAATGAGAGGTATGGCTACACCTTC; CDR3aa: CASSRLLNERYGYTF
d_gene: TRBD1; abundance: -; j_gene: TRBJ1-1; v_gene: TRBV2; CDR3nt: TGTGCCAGCAGTGACCGGGACAGGGGTGTGAACACTGAAGCTTTCTTT; CDR3aa: CASSDRDRGVNTEAFF
d_gene: -; abundance: -; j_gene: TRBJ1-2; v_gene: TRBV5-4; CDR3nt: TGTGCCAGCAGCTCAACCGGGCTCCGCTATGGCTACACCTTC; CDR3aa: CASSSTGLRYGYTF
d_gene: -; abundance: -; j_gene: TRBJ2-7; v_gene: TRBV24-1; CDR3nt: TGTGCCACCGAGAGCAGTTCAACAAGCTCCTACGAGCAGTACTTC; CDR3aa: CATESSSTSSYEQYF